What follows are 25 T cell receptor beta chains derived from one specimen sequenced in a study of blood T cell repertoires in COVID-19. TCRdb keeps only in-frame clones here, not all; method: immunoSEQ multiplex PCR. Of more than 75,000 clones detected, 80% to 90% appear once; the ten largest clones hold roughly 8.7%. Sequences were obtained from peripheral blood. These TCRs come from a woman between 70 and 85 years old with acute or convalescent COVID-19.

This clone was seen once. The chain combines TRBV10-1 with TRBJ2-1; a possible D gene is TRBD1 (5 bases). This CDR3 is 17 amino acids long. Between the trimmed V and J ends, which lost 0 bases and 7 bases, there was a span of 19 bases. Per the germline V gene, CDR1 is WNHNN and CDR2 is SYGVQD (reference sequence). CDR3 in DNA: TGCGCCAGCAGTGAGTCTTACGGATTTAAAGGGGTTAATGAGCAGTTCTTC. This sequence encodes CASSESYGFKGVNEQFF.

The table lists this clone with a count of one. The chain links TRBV11-1 to TRBJ2-7, with D unclear. The CDR3 length is 14 residues. Germline V lookup: CDR1 SGHAT, CDR2 FQDESV (reference sequence). The V and J ends lost 0 bases and 4 bases respectively, with 10 bases between them. DNA for the CDR3: TGTGCCAGCAGCTTAGCGCGAGGAGATTACGAGCAGTACTTC. As protein: CASSLARGDYEQYF.

This chain uses TRBV11-2 with TRBJ2-5; weak D call: TRBD2 (6 bases). The germline V gene encodes CDR1 SGHAT and CDR2 FQNNGV. Between the trimmed V and J ends, which lost 4 bases and 5 bases, there was a span of 11 bases. The CDR3 spans 13 residues. This CDR3 is CASSSGSLETQYF. CDR3 DNA: TGTGCCAGCAGCTCCGGGAGTTTGGAGACCCAGTACTTC.

The chain couples TRBV27 to TRBJ2-7; 7 bases line up with TRBD1. The CDR3 consists of 14 residues. The germline V gene encodes CDR1 MNHEY and CDR2 SMNVEV (reference sequence). The junction had 5 bases not matched to a gene; V was cut back by 2 bases and J by 4 bases. The CDR3 region is CASSLGTAFYEQYF. CDR3 nucleotide sequence: TGTGCCAGCAGTTTAGGGACAGCCTTTTACGAGCAGTACTTC.

This clone was observed a single time. The chain combines TRBV5-5 with TRBJ2-1; 7 nucleotides agree with TRBD1. CDR3 length: 16 amino acids. V shed 0 bases, J shed 4 bases, and the junction held 7 bases outside the gene matches. Germline loops: CDR1 SGHKS, CDR2 YYEKEE (reference sequence). The CDR3, as DNA: TGTGCCAGCAGCTTGGCACCGGGACAGAGATACAATGAGCAGTTCTTC. Translating it yields CASSLAPGQRYNEQFF.

The chain links TRBV19 to TRBJ2-5; TRBD2 aligns across 8 bases. The V and J ends lost 4 bases and 7 bases, in that order; junction bases with no gene match: 5. The CDR3 loop spans 13 amino acids. Germline V lookup: CDR1 LNHDA, CDR2 SQIVND (reference sequence). The CDR3, as DNA: TGTGCCAGTAGTACTGGACTAGCCCCGACCCAGTACTTC. Translated: CASSTGLAPTQYF.

The rearrangement uses TRBV5-1 and TRBJ2-1, with 12 positions matching TRBD2. The CDR3 contains 17 residues. Germline-derived CDR1 and CDR2 are SGHRS and YFSETQ. V dropped 6 bases and J dropped 4; count of bases not matched to a gene: 11. The CDR3 DNA follows: TGCGCCAGCAAGGCGACTAGCGGGAGTTCGTGGTACAATGAGCAGTTCTTC. It codes for CASKATSGSSWYNEQFF.

The chain joins TRBV19 to TRBJ2-1; D might be TRBD2 (6 bases). V was shortened by 8 bases and J by 3 bases, with 11 bases between the two germline ends. Germline values: CDR1 LNHDA, CDR2 SQIVND (reference sequence). CDR3 length: 13 amino acids. CDR3 sequence: CASRAGLYNEQFF. CDR3 sequence (DNA): TGTGCCAGTCGCGCGGGACTCTACAATGAGCAGTTCTTC.

J is TRBJ1-4 and V is TRBV6-5, with D possibly TRBD1 on 6 matching bases. This CDR3 contains 13 residues. The V gene lost 4 bases and the J gene lost 10 bases, with 13 bases spanning the gap. CDR1 is MNHEY and CDR2 is SVGAGI in the germline V gene. The CDR3 loop is CASSLGAQRKLFF. CDR3 bases: TGTGCCAGCAGTTTGGGGGCACAGAGAAAACTGTTTTTT.

The V gene is TRBV5-1, the J gene TRBJ2-2; 9 bases match TRBD1. CDR1 is SGHRS and CDR2 is YFSETQ in the germline V gene. J lost 3 bases, V lost 7 bases, and 4 bases had no gene match. This CDR3 contains 14 residues. The CDR3 region has the DNA TGCGCCAGCGCCCGACAGGGGGACACCGGGGAGCTGTTTTTT. Residues: CASARQGDTGELFF.

The chain has TRBV3-1 (or the pseudogene TRBV3-2) and TRBJ1-2; D is unclear. This CDR3 comprises 14 residues. With 3 bases removed from V and 6 bases from J, the gap between germline ends came to 14 bases. Per the germline V gene, CDR1 is LGHDT and CDR2 is YNNKEL (reference sequence). In DNA form, the CDR3 reads TGTGCCAGCAGCCAGGCCGGGTCAATGGATGGCTACACCTTC. Translated: CASSQAGSMDGYTF.

The V call is TRBV7-3, the J call TRBJ2-1; weak D call: TRBD1 (6 bases). From germline, CDR1 is SGHTA and CDR2 FQGTGA. V was clipped by 6 bases and J by 9 bases, with 15 bases between them. CDR3 length: 13 residues. The CDR3 nucleotides read TGTGCCAGCAGTCAACTAGGGGGTAGTGAGCAGTTCTTC. It codes for CASSQLGGSEQFF.

In this sample, this clone turned up once. This chain joins TRBV7-3 and TRBJ2-3; 10 bases are a match to TRBD2. Trimming at V came to 5 bases and at J to 4 bases, leaving 3 bases not matched to a gene. The CDR3 spans 14 residues. Germline V CDR1 and CDR2: SGHTA, FQGTGA. The DNA of the CDR3 is TGTGCCAGCAGCCTTAGCGGGGGGTCAGATACGCAGTATTTT. This sequence encodes CASSLSGGSDTQYF.

This clone is a singleton in its sample. The chain combines TRBV6-2 or TRBV6-3 with TRBJ1-1, with D maybe TRBD1 (5 bases). The germline V and J ends were trimmed by 2 bases and 1 base, with 8 bases remaining between them. Germline values: CDR1 MNHEY, CDR2 SVGEGT. CDR3 length: 14 amino acids. The CDR3 spells CASSYPRENTEAFF. The CDR3 nucleotides read TGTGCCAGCAGTTACCCCAGGGAGAACACTGAAGCTTTCTTT.

V usage is TRBV21-1 and J usage is TRBJ1-2; the table's D call TRBD1 went unverified against the DNA. TRBV21-1 is labeled a pseudogene. The CDR3 runs 13 residues. The CDR3 here is CASSSRTRGGYTF. CDR3 nucleotide sequence: TGTGCCAGCAGCAGTAGGACACGCGGAGGCTACACCTTC.

This clone was found a few times. The gene calls are TRBV7-9 and TRBJ2-7, with D perhaps matching TRBD2 (6 bases). Germline assignment: CDR1 SEHNR and CDR2 FQNEAQ (reference sequence). V gave up 1 base and J gave up 0 bases, with 7 bases separating them. The CDR3 contains 14 residues. CDR3 sequence: CASSLGGVSYEQYF. CDR3 DNA: TGTGCCAGCAGCTTAGGCGGGGTCTCCTACGAGCAGTACTTC. The variable domain in full, with the rest retrieved from reference TRBV7-9 and TRBJ2-7, is DTGVSQNPRHKITKRGQNVTFRCDPISEHNRLYWYRQTLGQGPEFLTYFQNEAQLEKSRLLSDRFSAERPKGSFSTLEIQRTEQGDSAMYLCASSLGGVSYEQYFGPGTRLTVT.

The chain carries TRBV6-1 and TRBJ1-6; 8 bases agree with TRBD1. The CDR3 has 16 amino acids. The germline gives CDR1 MNHNS, CDR2 SASEGT. With 4 bases clipped from V and 10 bases from J, the junction kept 12 bases outside the gene matches. The CDR3 DNA is TGTGCCAGCAGTGGCCAATCAGGGGGCGTTGGATCACCCCTCCACTTT. It encodes CASSGQSGGVGSPLHF.

CDR3 protein: CASRPSGRSNEQFF. DNA for the CDR3: TGTGCCAGCCGACCTAGCGGGAGGAGCAATGAGCAGTTCTTC. The J gene is TRBJ2-1, the V gene TRBV6-5; TRBD2 agrees at 11 bases. The CDR3 extends over 14 amino acids. V trimming: 8 bases; J trimming: 6 bases; junction bases outside the gene matches: 6. Looked up from germline, CDR1 is MNHEY and CDR2 is SVGAGI.

The chain combines TRBV2 with TRBJ1-4; TRBD1 agrees at 7 bases. Germline V lookup: CDR1 SNHLY, CDR2 FYNNEI. The V gene end was trimmed by 6 bases and the J gene end by 3 bases; junction bases not matched to a gene: 7. The CDR3 runs 15 residues. Here the CDR3 reads CASRIDRASNEKLFF. As DNA, the CDR3 is TGTGCCAGCAGGATTGACAGGGCATCTAATGAAAAACTGTTTTTT.

The J gene is TRBJ2-5, the V gene TRBV4-2, with 11 bases matching TRBD2. V shed 2 bases, J shed 5 bases, and the junction held 7 bases outside the gene matches. CDR1 is LGHNA, CDR2 YNFKEQ, per germline. There are 16 residues in the CDR3. CDR3 residues: CASSQQTGTSGETQYF. DNA for the CDR3: TGTGCCAGCAGCCAACAAACCGGGACTAGCGGTGAGACCCAGTACTTC.

This chain uses TRBV30 with TRBJ1-2; D unresolved. The CDR3 covers 10 residues. Deletions cut 3 bases from V and 7 bases from J, with 6 bases between. Looked up from germline, CDR1 is GTSNPN and CDR2 is SVGIG (reference sequence). DNA for the CDR3: TGTGCCTGGAGGACATCTGGCTACACCTTC. Translation: CAWRTSGYTF. The full variable domain, its missing parts supplied by reference TRBV30 and TRBJ1-2, is SQTIHQWPATLVQPVGSPLSLECTVEGTSNPNLYWYRQAAGRGLQLLFYSVGIGQISSEVPQNLSASRPQDRQFILSSKKLLLSDSGFYLCAWRTSGYTFGSGTRLTVV.

The V call is TRBV19, the J call TRBJ1-2; 11 bases match TRBD1. The germline V gene has CDR1 LNHDA and CDR2 SQIVND (reference sequence). The CDR3 runs to 15 residues. V lost 5 bases to trimming and J lost 3 bases; unmatched junction nucleotides: 5. CDR3 nucleotide sequence: TGTGCCAGTAGTCCCTGGACAGGGGGCGACTATGGCTACACCTTC. Translated: CASSPWTGGDYGYTF.

The genes are TRBV3-1 (or the pseudogene TRBV3-2) and TRBJ2-3, with D possibly being TRBD2 (5 bases). V shed 1 base and J shed 0 bases, with 8 bases lying between them. The CDR3 runs to 15 residues. The V gene's germline CDR1 is LGHDT and CDR2 YNNKEL (reference sequence). The CDR3 coding sequence is TGTGCCAGCAGCCAAGGACTAACTAGCACAGATACGCAGTATTTT. Translation gives CASSQGLTSTDTQYF.

Remarks on this clone: Within the sample, other DNA sequences also encode this same CDR3. The J gene is TRBJ1-1, the V gene TRBV6-5; D ambiguous. V was clipped by 6 bases and J by 4 bases, with 9 bases between them. From germline, CDR1 is MNHEY and CDR2 SVGAGI. This CDR3 has 12 amino acids. The CDR3 DNA reads TGTGCCAGCAGCCTACGAGGCACTGAAGCTTTCTTT. Amino acids: CASSLRGTEAFF.

The chain has TRBV27 and TRBJ1-5; 9 nucleotides align to TRBD1. Germline V gives CDR1 MNHEY, CDR2 SMNVEV (reference sequence). The CDR3 is made up of 19 amino acids. V lost 6 bases to trimming and J lost 6 bases; unmatched junction nucleotides: 21. DNA of the CDR3: TGTGCCAGCAGCTTAATTGGGACAGGGATGTCGAGGGGGGGTCAGCCCCAGCATTTT. Translated: CASSLIGTGMSRGGQPQHF.